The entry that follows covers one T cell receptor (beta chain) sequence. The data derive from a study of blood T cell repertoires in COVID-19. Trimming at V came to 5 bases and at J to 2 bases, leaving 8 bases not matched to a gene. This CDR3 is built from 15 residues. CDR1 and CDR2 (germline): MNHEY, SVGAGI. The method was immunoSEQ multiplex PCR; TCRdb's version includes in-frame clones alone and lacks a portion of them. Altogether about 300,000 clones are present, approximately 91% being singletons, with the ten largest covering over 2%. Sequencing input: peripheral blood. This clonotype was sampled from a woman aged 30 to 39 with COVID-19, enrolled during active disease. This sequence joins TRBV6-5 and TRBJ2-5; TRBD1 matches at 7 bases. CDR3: CASSPIGTVQETQYF. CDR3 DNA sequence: TGTGCCAGCAGTCCTATAGGGACAGTTCAAGAGACCCAGTACTTC.